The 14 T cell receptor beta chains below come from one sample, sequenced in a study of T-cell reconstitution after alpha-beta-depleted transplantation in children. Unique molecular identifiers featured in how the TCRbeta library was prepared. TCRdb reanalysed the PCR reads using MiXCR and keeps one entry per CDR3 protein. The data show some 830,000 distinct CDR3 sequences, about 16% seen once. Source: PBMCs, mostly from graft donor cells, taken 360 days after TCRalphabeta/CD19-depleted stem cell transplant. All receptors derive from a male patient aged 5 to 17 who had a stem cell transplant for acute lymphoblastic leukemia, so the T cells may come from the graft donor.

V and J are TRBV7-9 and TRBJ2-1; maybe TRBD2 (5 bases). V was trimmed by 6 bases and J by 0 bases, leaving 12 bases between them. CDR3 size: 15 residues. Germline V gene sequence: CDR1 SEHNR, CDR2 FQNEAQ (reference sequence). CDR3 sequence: CASRERSSSYNEQFF. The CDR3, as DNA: TGTGCCAGCAGGGAGCGGTCGAGCTCCTACAATGAGCAGTTCTTC.

The CDR3 nucleotides read TGCGCCAGCAGCTTGGAGGGACTAGCTGACAGCTCCTACAATGAGCAGTTCTTC. It codes for CASSLEGLADSSYNEQFF. V and J are TRBV5-1 and TRBJ2-1; TRBD2 aligns across 9 bases. CDR1 and CDR2 from the germline V gene are SGHRS and YFSETQ. The CDR3 loop spans 18 amino acids. The ends lost 0 bases at V and 0 bases at J; junction bases unmatched: 7.

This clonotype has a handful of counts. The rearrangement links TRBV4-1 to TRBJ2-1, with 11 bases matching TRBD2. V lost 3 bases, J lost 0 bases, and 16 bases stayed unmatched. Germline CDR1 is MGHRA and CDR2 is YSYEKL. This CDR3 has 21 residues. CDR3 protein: CASSHAWGEFLAGGSYNEQFF. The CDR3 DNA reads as TGCGCCAGCAGCCACGCCTGGGGGGAATTCCTAGCGGGAGGCTCCTACAATGAGCAGTTCTTC.

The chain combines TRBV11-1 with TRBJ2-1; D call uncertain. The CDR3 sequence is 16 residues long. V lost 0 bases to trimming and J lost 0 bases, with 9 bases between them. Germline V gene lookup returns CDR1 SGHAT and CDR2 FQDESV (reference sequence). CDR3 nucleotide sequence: TGTGCCAGCAGCTTAGCTTTGGGCCACTCCTACAATGAGCAGTTCTTC. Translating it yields CASSLALGHSYNEQFF.

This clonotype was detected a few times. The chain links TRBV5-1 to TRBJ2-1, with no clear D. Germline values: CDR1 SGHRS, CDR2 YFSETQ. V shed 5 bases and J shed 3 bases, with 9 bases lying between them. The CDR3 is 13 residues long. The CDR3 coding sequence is TGCGCCAGCAGGTTCTTACGCTACAATGAGCAGTTCTTC. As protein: CASRFLRYNEQFF.

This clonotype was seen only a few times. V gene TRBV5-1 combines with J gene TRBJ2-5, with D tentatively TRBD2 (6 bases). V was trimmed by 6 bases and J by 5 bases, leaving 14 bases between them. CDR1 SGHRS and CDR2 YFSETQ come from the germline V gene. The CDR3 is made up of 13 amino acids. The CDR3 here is CASTRGWRETQYF. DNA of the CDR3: TGCGCCAGCACTCGGGGGTGGCGGGAGACCCAGTACTTC.

This chain's CDR3 is CASSPSGQSYEQYF. In nucleotides, the CDR3 is TGTGCCAGCAGCCCCTCAGGACAGTCCTACGAGCAGTACTTC. The chain links TRBV7-3 to TRBJ2-7, with TRBD1 as a possible D gene (6 bases). Per germline, CDR1 SGHTA and CDR2 FQGTGA. The CDR3 has 14 amino acids. V lost 5 bases and J 1 base, leaving 12 bases between the germline ends.

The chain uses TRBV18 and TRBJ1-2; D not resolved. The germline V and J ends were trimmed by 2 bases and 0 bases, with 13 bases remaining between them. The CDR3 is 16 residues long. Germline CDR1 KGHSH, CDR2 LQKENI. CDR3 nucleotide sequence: TGTGCCAGCTCACCATTACCGCCGGAGACTAACTATGGCTACACCTTC. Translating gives CASSPLPPETNYGYTF.

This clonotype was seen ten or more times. CDR3 DNA: TGCGCCAGCAGCTTAGGCAGGAATTCGTTTAGCACAGATACGCAGTATTTT. Protein sequence: CASSLGRNSFSTDTQYF. This sequence joins TRBV5-1 and TRBJ2-3; D gene unclear. Germline values: CDR1 SGHRS, CDR2 YFSETQ. There are 17 residues in the CDR3. The V and J ends lost 2 bases and 0 bases respectively, with 16 bases between them. Using reference TRBV5-1 and TRBJ2-3 for the parts outside the CDR3, the full variable domain is KAGVTQTPRYLIKTRGQQVTLSCSPISGHRSVSWYQQTPGQGLQFLFEYFSETQRNKGNFPGRFSGRQFSNSRSEMNVSTLELGDSALYLCASSLGRNSFSTDTQYFGPGTRLTVL.

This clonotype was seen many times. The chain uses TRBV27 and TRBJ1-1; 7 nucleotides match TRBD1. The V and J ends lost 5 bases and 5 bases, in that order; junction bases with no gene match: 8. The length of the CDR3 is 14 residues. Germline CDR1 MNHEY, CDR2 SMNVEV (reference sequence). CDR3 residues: CASSLFPGQTEAFF. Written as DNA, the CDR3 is TGTGCCAGCAGTCTTTTCCCGGGACAGACTGAAGCTTTCTTT.

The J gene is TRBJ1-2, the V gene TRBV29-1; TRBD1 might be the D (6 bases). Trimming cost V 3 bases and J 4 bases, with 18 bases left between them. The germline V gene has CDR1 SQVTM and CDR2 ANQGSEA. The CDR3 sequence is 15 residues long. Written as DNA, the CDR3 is TGCAGCGTTGAGGAGAACAGGGAGGGTGGCTATGGCTACACCTTC. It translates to CSVEENREGGYGYTF.

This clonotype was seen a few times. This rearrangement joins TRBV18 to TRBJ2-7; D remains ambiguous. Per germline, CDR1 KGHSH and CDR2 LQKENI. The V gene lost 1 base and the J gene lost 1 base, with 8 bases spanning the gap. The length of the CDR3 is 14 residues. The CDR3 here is CASSPQGWSYEQYF. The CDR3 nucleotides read TGTGCCAGCTCACCACAAGGCTGGTCCTACGAGCAGTACTTC.

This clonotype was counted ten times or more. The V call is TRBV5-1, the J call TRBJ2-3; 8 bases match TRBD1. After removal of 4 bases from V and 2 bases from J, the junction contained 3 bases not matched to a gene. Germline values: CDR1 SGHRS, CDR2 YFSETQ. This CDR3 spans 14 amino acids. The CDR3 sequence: CASSRQGSTDTQYF. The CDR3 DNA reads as TGCGCCAGCAGCAGACAGGGGTCCACAGATACGCAGTATTTT. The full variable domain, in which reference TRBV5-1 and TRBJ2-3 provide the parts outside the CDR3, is KAGVTQTPRYLIKTRGQQVTLSCSPISGHRSVSWYQQTPGQGLQFLFEYFSETQRNKGNFPGRFSGRQFSNSRSEMNVSTLELGDSALYLCASSRQGSTDTQYFGPGTRLTVL.

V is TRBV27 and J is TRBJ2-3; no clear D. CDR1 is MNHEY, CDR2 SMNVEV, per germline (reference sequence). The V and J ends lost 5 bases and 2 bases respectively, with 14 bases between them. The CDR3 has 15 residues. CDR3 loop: CASSKRVFDTDTQYF. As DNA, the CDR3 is TGTGCCAGCAGTAAAAGGGTCTTTGACACAGATACGCAGTATTTT.